A selection of T cell receptor beta chains follows, all from one sample in a study of T cells after yellow fever vaccination. TCRdb re-called the 5' RACE reads with MiXCR, one entry per CDR3 protein. The sample includes about 45,000 distinct CDR3 sequences, under 8% of them seen just once. This material consisted of CD8+ T cells not binding an NS4B(214-222) dextramer, sorted from PBMCs, taken 45 days after the yellow fever booster vaccination. These receptors were collected from a man between 25 and 39 years old who received the YFV17D yellow fever vaccine. The CDR3 runs from the conserved cysteine through the conserved F or W. Fields, in order: J gene, clone size, V gene, D gene, CDR3 DNA, CDR3 protein. The D gene is left open where the match is weak. The size of a clone is reported for some rows only, either as once, few or many, or as a class for expanded clones.

J: TRBJ2-7; size: many; V: TRBV28; D: .; DNA: TGTGCCAGCAGTTCAGACTTCTCAGGGGCCTACGAGCAGTACTTC; CDR3: CASSSDFSGAYEQYF
J: TRBJ2-7; size: many; V: TRBV7-9; D: .; DNA: TGTGCCAGCAGCCCGACAGACCCTCCCTACGAGCAGTACTTC; CDR3: CASSPTDPPYEQYF
J: TRBJ2-7; size: .; V: TRBV9; D: .; DNA: TGTGCCAGCAGCGTAGACTCTAGCATTTACGAGCAGTACTTC; CDR3: CASSVDSSIYEQYF
J: TRBJ1-2; size: few; V: TRBV5-5; D: .; DNA: TGTGCCAGCAGCTTCCCCAGACAGAGATCTAACTATGGCTACACCTTC; CDR3: CASSFPRQRSNYGYTF
J: TRBJ2-1; size: many; V: TRBV7-9; D: TRBD2; DNA: TGTGCCACCGAAACTAGCGGGAAGTACAATGAGCAGTTCTTC; CDR3: CATETSGKYNEQFF
J: TRBJ2-7; size: .; V: TRBV20-1; D: TRBD1; DNA: TGCAGTGCTAGAGATGATAGGACAGGGTTCAACGAGCAGTACTTC; CDR3: CSARDDRTGFNEQYF
J: TRBJ2-6; size: many; V: TRBV12-3/TRBV12-4; D: .; DNA: TGTGCCAGCAGCCCTGGAGACTCTGGGGCCAACGTCCTGACTTTC; CDR3: CASSPGDSGANVLTF
J: TRBJ2-2; size: many; V: TRBV6-1; D: .; DNA: TGTGCCAGCACCTGGGACGTAGCGAACACCGGGGAGCTGTTTTTT; CDR3: CASTWDVANTGELFF
J: TRBJ2-1; size: many; V: TRBV7-9; D: .; DNA: TGTGCCAGCAGTATACAGGGAGAAGAGCAGTTCTTC; CDR3: CASSIQGEEQFF
J: TRBJ2-5; size: few; V: TRBV7-8; D: .; DNA: TGTGCCAGCAGCCTAGGAAGCGAGACCCAGTACTTC; CDR3: CASSLGSETQYF
J: TRBJ2-7; size: .; V: TRBV5-6; D: TRBD1; DNA: TGTGCCAGCAGCTTGGAAGGGACAGTGTACTACGAGCAGTACTTC; CDR3: CASSLEGTVYYEQYF
J: TRBJ2-7; size: .; V: TRBV7-2; D: .; DNA: TGTGCCAGCACCGACCCACAGGGTCCGGAGCAGTACTTC; CDR3: CASTDPQGPEQYF